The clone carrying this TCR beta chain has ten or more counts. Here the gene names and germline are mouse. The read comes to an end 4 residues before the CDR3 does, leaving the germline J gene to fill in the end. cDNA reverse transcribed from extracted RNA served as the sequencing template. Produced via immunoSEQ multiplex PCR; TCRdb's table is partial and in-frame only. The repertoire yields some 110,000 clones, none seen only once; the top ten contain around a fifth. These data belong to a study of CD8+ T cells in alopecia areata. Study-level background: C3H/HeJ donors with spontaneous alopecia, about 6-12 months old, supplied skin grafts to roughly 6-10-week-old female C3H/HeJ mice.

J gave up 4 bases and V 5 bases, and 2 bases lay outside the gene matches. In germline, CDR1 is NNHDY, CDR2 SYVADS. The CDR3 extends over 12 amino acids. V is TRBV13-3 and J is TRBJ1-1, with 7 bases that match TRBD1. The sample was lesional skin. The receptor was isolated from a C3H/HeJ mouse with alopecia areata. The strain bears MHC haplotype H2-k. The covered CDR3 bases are TGTGCCAGCAGGACAGGGCCCACA. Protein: CASRTGPT. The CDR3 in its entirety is CASRTGPTEVFF.